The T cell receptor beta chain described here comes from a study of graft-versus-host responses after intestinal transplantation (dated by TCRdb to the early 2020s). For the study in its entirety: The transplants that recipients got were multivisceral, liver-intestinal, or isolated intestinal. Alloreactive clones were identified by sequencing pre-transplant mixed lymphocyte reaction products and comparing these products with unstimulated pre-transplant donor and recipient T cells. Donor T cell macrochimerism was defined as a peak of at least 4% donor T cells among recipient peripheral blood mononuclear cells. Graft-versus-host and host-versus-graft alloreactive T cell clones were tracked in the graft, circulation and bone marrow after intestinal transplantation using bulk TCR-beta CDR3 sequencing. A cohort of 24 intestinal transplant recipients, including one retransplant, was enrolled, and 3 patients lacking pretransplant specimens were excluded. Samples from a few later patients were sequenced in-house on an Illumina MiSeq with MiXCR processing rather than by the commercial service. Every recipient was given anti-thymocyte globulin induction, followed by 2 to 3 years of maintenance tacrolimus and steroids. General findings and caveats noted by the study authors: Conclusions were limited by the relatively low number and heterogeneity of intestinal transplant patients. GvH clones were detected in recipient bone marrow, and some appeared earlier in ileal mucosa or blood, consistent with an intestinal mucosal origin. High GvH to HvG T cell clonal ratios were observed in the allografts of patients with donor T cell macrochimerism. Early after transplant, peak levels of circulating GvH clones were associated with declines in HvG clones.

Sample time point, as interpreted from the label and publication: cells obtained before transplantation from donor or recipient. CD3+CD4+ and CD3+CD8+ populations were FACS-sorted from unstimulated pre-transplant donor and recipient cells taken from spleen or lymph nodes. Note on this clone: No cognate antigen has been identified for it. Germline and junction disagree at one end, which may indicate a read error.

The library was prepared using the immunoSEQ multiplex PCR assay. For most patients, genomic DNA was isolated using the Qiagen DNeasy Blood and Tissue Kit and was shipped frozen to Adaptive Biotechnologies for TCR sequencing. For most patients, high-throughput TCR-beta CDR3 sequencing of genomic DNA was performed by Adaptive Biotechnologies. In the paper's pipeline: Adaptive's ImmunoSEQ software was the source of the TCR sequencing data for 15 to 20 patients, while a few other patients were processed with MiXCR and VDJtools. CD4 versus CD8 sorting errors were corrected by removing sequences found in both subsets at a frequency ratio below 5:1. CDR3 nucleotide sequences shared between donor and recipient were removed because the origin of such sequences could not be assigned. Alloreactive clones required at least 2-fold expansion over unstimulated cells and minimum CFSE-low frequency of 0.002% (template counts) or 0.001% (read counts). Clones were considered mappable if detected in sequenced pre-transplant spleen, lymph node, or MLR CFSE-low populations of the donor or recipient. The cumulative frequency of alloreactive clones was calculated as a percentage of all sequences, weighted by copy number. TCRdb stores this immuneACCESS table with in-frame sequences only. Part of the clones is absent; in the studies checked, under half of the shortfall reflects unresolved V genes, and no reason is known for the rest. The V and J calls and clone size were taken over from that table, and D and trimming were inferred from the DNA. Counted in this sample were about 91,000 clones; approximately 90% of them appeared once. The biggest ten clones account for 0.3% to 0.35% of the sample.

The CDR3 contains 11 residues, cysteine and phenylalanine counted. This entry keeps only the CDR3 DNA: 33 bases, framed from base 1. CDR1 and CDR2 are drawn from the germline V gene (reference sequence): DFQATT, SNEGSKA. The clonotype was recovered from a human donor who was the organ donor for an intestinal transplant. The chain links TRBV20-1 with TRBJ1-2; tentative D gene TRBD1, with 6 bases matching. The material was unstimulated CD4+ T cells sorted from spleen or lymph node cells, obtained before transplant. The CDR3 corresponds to CSARALRTVGF. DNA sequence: TGCAGTGCTAGAGCCTTACGGACAGTAGGCTTC.